This TCR beta chain was profiled in a study of PD-1 blockade in mismatch repair-deficient tumors. The CDR3 has 14 residues. In germline, CDR1 is WSHSY, CDR2 SAAADI. Trimming pared 0 bases from V and 1 base from J, leaving 7 bases between. A few pembrolizumab responders had their TCRs sequenced. The assay was immunoSEQ multiplex PCR, and TCRdb's table has in-frame clones only and misses some. This sample has 76,000 or so clones, with 70% to 90% found just once. This sequence was found in an adult with mismatch repair-deficient cancer. The V call is TRBV10-2, the J call TRBJ2-7, with D hard to call. The sample in question was peripheral blood, obtained 44 weeks after starting pembrolizumab. In DNA form, the CDR3 reads TGCGCCAGCAGTGAGTCGTTAGATTCCTACGAGCAGTACTTC. Encoded protein: CASSESLDSYEQYF.